This TCR beta chain emerged from a study of blood T cell repertoires in COVID-19 (dated by TCRdb to between 2020 and 2021). Broadly, across the study: The collaborator samples originated in the United States, Italy and Spain and spanned the acute and convalescent phases of COVID-19. The samples were drawn from two sources: the first 160 participants of the ongoing ImmuneRACE study, and 1,000 to 1,500 subjects contributed by 6 global collaborators. The prospective study material was composed of cDNA or gDNA derived from T cells, B-cell-depleted T cells, or PBMCs. Subjects who had been exposed to COVID-19, were actively infected with it, or had recovered from it provided the deeply sampled blood TCRbeta repertoires that made up the dataset. A de-identified subject ID, COVID-19 status, age in years and sex were almost always included in the sample metadata. Where available, HLA class I and class II types were taken from metadata supplied by the sample provider and were not determined by assay-based typing. The repertoires were released in a freely available public database intended as a resource for research on the immune response to SARS-CoV-2.

Collaborating institutions collected whole blood in K2EDTA tubes following their own protocols. For TCRbeta analysis, collaborators shipped samples as frozen whole blood, isolated PBMCs, or DNA extracted from either of those sample types. The paper as a whole reports these results and caveats: Clinical and demographic metadata were provided uncurated, with the amount varying by source and participant.

TCRbeta CDR3 regions were amplified from genomic DNA using the immunoSEQ Assay, a bias-controlled multiplex PCR. Per the original workflow: The number of nucleated cells in each sample was estimated by amplification of reference gene primers within the assay. To quantify the absolute abundance of each unique TCRbeta CDR3 rearrangement, sequence reads were collapsed and filtered. For each sample, productive Simpson clonality was calculated by taking the square root of Simpson's diversity index across productive rearrangements. Entries here come from immuneACCESS through TCRdb and include only in-frame sequences with V and J called. Some clones fail to appear in such tables; in the studies checked, an unresolved V gene covers under half of the shortfall, and the cause of the remainder is unknown. The DNA was the basis for D and trimming; V, J and clone size are from that table. Present in this sample are 120,000 to 150,000 clones, over 65% of which were seen just once. The leading ten clones occupy 15% to 20% of the sample.

With respect to this clone: Its specific antigen is unknown. Base quality data are lacking; no much larger clone is found one base away.

The clonotype originates from a man aged 50-60 years with acute or convalescent COVID-19. The sample was peripheral blood.

In nucleotides, the sequence is TGTGCCAGCAGTCAGGGAAACTATGGCTACACCTTC. The translation is CASSQGNYGYTF. The sequence links TRBV7-6 to TRBJ1-2; a tentative D call is TRBD1 (5 bases match). Including the terminal cysteine and phenylalanine, the CDR3 comprises 12 residues. Of the read, only the CDR3 DNA is kept; its 36 bases are in frame from base 1. Taken from the germline V gene, the CDR1 and CDR2 loops are SGHVS and FNYEAQ. The V end loses 6 bases and the J end loses 2 bases, and a stretch of 7 bases separates them.